These T cell receptor beta chains were read from a single sample in a study of radiotherapy plus CTLA-4 blockade in lung cancer. Measured with immunoSEQ multiplex PCR; TCRdb has only the in-frame clones, and not every one. The table has over 50,000 clones, 65% to 85% seen once; the top ten hold 3.2%. The sample consisted of peripheral blood, taken from a patient treated with radiotherapy plus ipilimumab. These receptors all come from a human donor with non-small cell lung cancer who had a partial response to radiotherapy plus ipilimumab. The CDR3 runs from the conserved cysteine through the conserved F or W. The order of the fields is D gene, J gene, V gene, clone size, CDR3 protein, CDR3 DNA. The D gene is left open where the match is weak. For some rows the clone size is stated as once, few or many, or as a class when expanded; others skip it.

. TRBJ1-2 TRBV2 . CASNPGGRLYGYTF TGTGCCAGCAATCCGGGGGGTAGACTCTATGGCTACACCTTC
. TRBJ1-2 TRBV5-1 . CASKLPGINYGYTF TGCGCCAGCAAGCTTCCAGGGATAAACTATGGCTACACCTTC
. TRBJ2-7 TRBV6-1 . CASSATGSYEQYF TGTGCCAGCAGTGCTACAGGATCCTACGAGCAGTACTTC
TRBD2 TRBJ2-7 TRBV11-2 . CASSLVTGTSGGPEQYF TGTGCCAGCAGCTTAGTTACCGGGACTAGCGGGGGGCCCGAGCAGTACTTC
TRBD1 TRBJ2-2 TRBV4-2 . CASSQKGTGGQNTGELFF TGTGCCAGCAGCCAAAAAGGGACAGGGGGACAGAACACCGGGGAGCTGTTTTTT
. TRBJ1-1 TRBV25-1 . CASSEQGYTEAFF TGTGCCAGCAGTGAACAGGGGTACACTGAAGCTTTCTTT
TRBD2 TRBJ2-3 TRBV13 . CASSSAAGGSDTQYF TGTGCCAGCAGCTCCGCGGCGGGGGGGTCAGATACGCAGTATTTT
. TRBJ1-1 TRBV7-2 . CASSPQGGFSEAFF TGTGCCAGCAGCCCCCAGGGAGGCTTCTCTGAAGCTTTCTTT
. TRBJ2-7 TRBV7-6 few CASSLTGSGEQYF TGTGCCAGCAGCTTAACGGGTAGCGGCGAGCAGTACTTC
. TRBJ1-4 TRBV27 few CASSSAFLGAATNEKLFF TGTGCCAGCAGTTCCGCCTTCCTAGGGGCTGCAACTAATGAAAAACTGTTTTTT
. TRBJ2-2 TRBV15 . CATSRDTGQIGELFF TGTGCCACCAGCAGAGATACCGGACAGATCGGGGAGCTGTTTTTT
. TRBJ2-7 TRBV5-1 . CASSPQWGRVQYF TGCGCCAGCAGCCCACAGTGGGGGCGGGTGCAGTACTTC
. TRBJ2-2 TRBV2 . CASSGIAATGELFF TGTGCCAGCAGTGGAATAGCGGCCACCGGGGAGCTGTTTTTT
. TRBJ2-5 TRBV6-5 . CASSYPVAGEKETQYF TGTGCCAGCAGTTACCCCGTGGCAGGGGAGAAAGAGACCCAGTACTTC
. TRBJ1-1 TRBV5-1 few CASSPYRSGNTEAFF TGCGCCAGCAGCCCTTATCGGTCAGGGAACACTGAAGCTTTCTTT
TRBD2 TRBJ2-1 TRBV7-9 . CASSPKLRLAGVKNEQFF TGTGCCAGCAGCCCTAAACTCCGACTAGCGGGGGTGAAGAATGAGCAGTTCTTC
. TRBJ2-3 TRBV9 . CASTRGLRTDTQYF TGTGCCAGCACCCGGGGATTGCGCACAGATACGCAGTATTTT
. TRBJ2-3 TRBV29-1 . CSVDGVLDTQYF TGCAGCGTTGACGGGGTCCTAGATACGCAGTATTTT
TRBD1 TRBJ1-2 TRBV7-2 . CASTTRQGNYGYTF TGTGCCAGCACCACTAGACAGGGGAACTATGGCTACACCTTC
TRBD1 TRBJ1-5 TRBV19 once CASTPDRDGQPQHF TGTGCCAGTACCCCTGACAGGGATGGACAGCCCCAGCATTTT
TRBD2 TRBJ2-1 TRBV19 . CASNPSGGHNEQFF TGTGCCAGTAATCCTAGCGGGGGACACAATGAGCAGTTCTTC
. TRBJ1-2 TRBV6-6 few CATRQYGYTF TGTGCCACCAGACAGTATGGCTACACCTTC
TRBD2 TRBJ2-3 TRBV4-1 . CASSQDTSGVADTQYF TGCGCCAGCAGCCAAGACACTAGCGGGGTTGCAGATACGCAGTATTTT
. TRBJ2-2 TRBV6-4 . CASSDGGANTGELFF TGTGCCAGCAGTGACGGGGGCGCGAACACCGGGGAGCTGTTTTTT
TRBD1 TRBJ2-3 TRBV7-7 . CASSLGDRVADTQYF TGTGCCAGCAGCTTAGGCGACAGGGTGGCAGATACGCAGTATTTT
. TRBJ1-6 TRBV18 . CASSPPASPLHF TGTGCCAGCTCACCACCGGCTTCACCCCTCCACTTT
. TRBJ2-7 TRBV7-9 . CASILVVGGIYEQYF TGTGCCAGCATCCTGGTGGTTGGGGGCATTTACGAGCAGTACTTC
TRBD1 TRBJ1-5 TRBV9 once CASSNGGTGRDQPQHF TGTGCCAGCAGCAACGGAGGGACAGGGCGGGATCAGCCCCAGCATTTT
TRBD1 TRBJ1-5 TRBV2 . CASSEQGAKIQPQHF TGTGCCAGCAGTGAACAGGGGGCGAAAATTCAGCCCCAGCATTTT
. TRBJ1-1 TRBV2 once CASSAAAHTEAFF TGTGCCAGCAGTGCTGCGGCACACACTGAAGCTTTCTTT
TRBD2 TRBJ2-5 TRBV5-6 once CASSAGLAGGQETQYF TGTGCCAGCAGCGCGGGACTAGCGGGGGGGCAAGAGACCCAGTACTTC
. TRBJ2-7 TRBV18 . CASSQDSSYEQYF TGTGCCAGCTCCCAGGACAGTTCCTACGAGCAGTACTTC
TRBD2 TRBJ2-7 TRBV7-2 . CASSRLAGGSEQYF TGTGCCAGCAGTCGACTAGCGGGGGGATCCGAGCAGTACTTC
. TRBJ1-6 TRBV30 . CAWSVQANSPLHF TGTGCCTGGAGTGTCCAGGCAAATTCACCCCTCCACTTT
. TRBJ2-2 TRBV12-5 once CASGPGGELFF TGTGCTAGTGGGCCCGGCGGGGAGCTGTTTTTT
. TRBJ1-4 TRBV5-6 once CASSLAAGEAEKLFF TGTGCCAGCAGCTTGGCCGCGGGGGAGGCTGAAAAACTGTTTTTT